Each of the 22 T cell receptor beta chains below was sequenced from the same sample in a study of T cell responses to AZD1222 COVID-19 vaccine. Sequencing was performed with immunoSEQ multiplex PCR; in TCRdb, only in-frame clones are kept and a portion is missing. This sample has around 70,000 clones, with roughly 88% found just once. The sequences come from peripheral blood, collected on day 0 of AZD1222 vaccination. Receptor source: an adult in good health.

The gene calls are TRBV3-1 (or the pseudogene TRBV3-2) and TRBJ1-3; 7 bases map to TRBD1. The germline V gene encodes CDR1 LGHDT and CDR2 YNNKEL (reference sequence). V was clipped by 7 bases and J by 6 bases; unmatched bases: 6. The CDR3 is 13 residues long. CDR3 region: CASTPGQINTIYF. The DNA of the CDR3 is TGTGCCAGCACTCCGGGACAGATAAACACCATATATTTT.

This chain links TRBV5-1 with TRBJ1-2; TRBD1 is a possible D gene (6 bases). Germline-derived CDR1 and CDR2 are SGHRS and YFSETQ. The V end lost 4 bases, the J end lost 3 bases, and 16 bases lay between the germline ends. This CDR3 contains 15 residues. CDR3 sequence reads: CASSLRDKGDYGYTF. The DNA for the CDR3 is TGCGCCAGCAGCCTCCGGGACAAGGGAGACTATGGCTACACCTTC.

The chain couples TRBV7-9 to TRBJ2-1, with 10 bases that match TRBD2. The CDR3 has 15 residues. With 5 bases clipped from V and 2 bases from J, the junction kept 3 bases outside the gene matches. Germline assignment: CDR1 SEHNR and CDR2 FQNEAQ (reference sequence). The CDR3: CASSPSGGTYNEQFF. Written as DNA, the CDR3 is TGTGCCAGCAGCCCTAGCGGGGGAACCTACAATGAGCAGTTCTTC. Full variable domain (rest looked up from reference TRBV7-9 and TRBJ2-1): DTGVSQNPRHKITKRGQNVTFRCDPISEHNRLYWYRQTLGQGPEFLTYFQNEAQLEKSRLLSDRFSAERPKGSFSTLEIQRTEQGDSAMYLCASSPSGGTYNEQFFGPGTRLTVL.

CDR3 bases: TGTGCCAGCAGTACAGGGCACACTGAAGCTTTCTTT. Protein: CASSTGHTEAFF. V is TRBV27 and J is TRBJ1-1; TRBD1 might be the D (6 bases). Germline CDR1 is MNHEY and CDR2 is SMNVEV (reference sequence). V shed 5 bases and J shed 3 bases, with 7 bases lying between them. The CDR3 runs 12 residues.

V gene TRBV5-8 combines with J gene TRBJ1-1; weak D call: TRBD1 (6 bases). Germline assignment: CDR1 SGHTS and CDR2 YDEGEE. The CDR3 has 15 amino acids. Trimming stripped 0 bases from V and 5 bases from J, with 14 bases between. The CDR3 bases are TGTGCCAGCAGCTTGGATCACAGGGAAGCAACTGAAGCTTTCTTT. Amino acids: CASSLDHREATEAFF.

The genes are TRBV2 and TRBJ1-1, with TRBD1 identical over 8 bases. CDR1 and CDR2 from the germline V gene are SNHLY and FYNNEI. The CDR3 is made up of 15 amino acids. V was pared by 6 bases and J by 4 bases, with 10 bases of the junction left unmatched. In DNA, the CDR3 is TGTGCCAGCAGAACTCGGACAGGGCTAGCCACTGAAGCTTTCTTT. It encodes CASRTRTGLATEAFF.

The chain couples TRBV4-3 to TRBJ1-5; D perhaps matches TRBD1 (6 bases). V lost 0 bases and J 7 bases, leaving 16 bases between the germline ends. From germline, CDR1 is LGHNA and CDR2 YSLEER. The CDR3 has 16 residues. The CDR3 region is CASSQDGGQGGQPQHF. The CDR3 region has the DNA TGCGCCAGCAGCCAAGACGGGGGGCAGGGTGGACAGCCCCAGCATTTT.

V and J are TRBV28 and TRBJ1-2, with D unresolved. V was shortened by 5 bases and J by 4 bases, with 17 bases between the two germline ends. The CDR3 spans 15 residues. The germline CDR1 and CDR2 sequences are MDHEN and SYDVKM. Here the CDR3 DNA reads TGTGCCAGCAGTCGATCCATTCCCACAGTCTATGGCTACACCTTC. This translates into CASSRSIPTVYGYTF.

V gene TRBV9 combines with J gene TRBJ1-5; possibly TRBD1 for D (6 bases). CDR3 length equals 14 residues. The germline V and J ends were trimmed by 4 bases and 6 bases, with 14 bases remaining between them. In germline, CDR1 is SGDLS, CDR2 YYNGEE. The CDR3, as DNA: TGTGCCAGCAGCCCAGAGGGGGGGGGTCAGCCCCAGCATTTT. It is translated as CASSPEGGGQPQHF.

The genes are TRBV7-9 and TRBJ2-1; the match to TRBD1 covers 7 bases. Per the germline V gene, CDR1 is SEHNR and CDR2 is FQNEAQ (reference sequence). The length of the CDR3 is 15 residues. Germline trimming cut 5 bases from V and 9 bases from J; bases unmatched to any gene: 13. The CDR3 region has the DNA TGTGCCAGCAGCAAAGAGACAGGGTTGATGGCTGAGCAGTTCTTC. Translated: CASSKETGLMAEQFF.

This clone was seen repeatedly, ten times or more. This chain connects TRBV11-3 to TRBJ1-1; perhaps TRBD1 as D (5 bases). Germline V gene lookup returns CDR1 SGHNT and CDR2 YENEEA. The CDR3 loop spans 14 amino acids. V was pared by 1 base and J by 4 bases, with 10 bases between. CDR3: CASSLGMGTTEAFF. The CDR3 DNA follows: TGTGCCAGCAGCTTAGGTATGGGGACCACTGAAGCTTTCTTT.

This sequence joins TRBV19 and TRBJ2-7, with 9 nucleotides matching TRBD1. The germline gives CDR1 LNHDA, CDR2 SQIVND (reference sequence). The CDR3 runs 14 residues. Trimming took 5 bases from V and 5 from J; bases not matched to a gene: 7. The CDR3 coding sequence is TGTGCCAGTAGTGGACAGGGGTTGAGAAACGAGCAGTACTTC. Amino acids: CASSGQGLRNEQYF.

This clone was counted a few times. V gene TRBV19 combines with J gene TRBJ2-1, with TRBD2 matching over 7 bases. Germline-derived CDR1 and CDR2 are LNHDA and SQIVND (reference sequence). After removal of 7 bases from V and 3 bases from J, the junction contained 6 bases not matched to a gene. The CDR3 runs 14 residues. The DNA of the CDR3 is TGTGCCAGTACGGGGGGTAGCGGCTACAATGAGCAGTTCTTC. Translated, it gives CASTGGSGYNEQFF. The full variable domain, its missing parts supplied by reference TRBV19 and TRBJ2-1, is DGGITQSPKYLFRKEGQNVTLSCEQNLNHDAMYWYRQDPGQGLRLIYYSQIVNDFQKGDIAEGYSVSREKKESFPLTVTSAQKNPTAFYLCASTGGSGYNEQFFGPGTRLTVL.

The chain has TRBV12-3 or TRBV12-4 and TRBJ1-1, with 7 bases that match TRBD1. Germline trimming cut 4 bases from V and 6 bases from J; bases unmatched to any gene: 2. The CDR3 is made up of 12 amino acids. The CDR3 DNA follows: TGTGCCAGCAGTTCGGGACAGCCTGAAGCTTTCTTT. Encoded protein: CASSSGQPEAFF.

The chain links TRBV12-3 or TRBV12-4 to TRBJ1-1; 8 bases are shared with TRBD1. Germline trimming cut 9 bases from V and 1 base from J; bases unmatched to any gene: 4. CDR3 size: 13 residues. CDR3 sequence (DNA): TGTGCCAGTTACGGACAGGGGAACACTGAAGCTTTCTTT. Protein sequence: CASYGQGNTEAFF.

The chain carries TRBV28 and TRBJ2-2; unclear D gene. Trimming removed 4 bases from V and 11 bases from J, with 8 bases in between. Germline assignment: CDR1 MDHEN and CDR2 SYDVKM. The length of the CDR3 is 11 residues. The CDR3 sequence: CASSSAAELFF. CDR3 coding DNA: TGTGCCAGCAGTTCCGCAGCCGAGCTGTTTTTT.

CDR3 residues: CASGLHRDLNTEAFF. The CDR3 nucleotides are TGTGCTAGTGGTTTGCACAGGGATCTGAACACTGAAGCTTTCTTT. The chain links TRBV12-5 to TRBJ1-1; D might be TRBD1 (6 bases). V shed 2 bases and J shed 0 bases, with 10 bases lying between them. CDR3 length: 15 amino acids. CDR1 is LGHNT and CDR2 is FRNRAP in the germline V gene.

The CDR3 region has the DNA TGTGCCAGCAGCCACCCCGGGAAGCGGGAGAACAGGTGGGAGGGTACGCAGTATTTT. This encodes CASSHPGKRENRWEGTQYF. J is TRBJ2-3 and V is TRBV4-2; 8 nucleotides line up with TRBD2. The germline CDR1 and CDR2 sequences are LGHNA and YNFKEQ. The CDR3 spans 19 residues. The V and J ends lost 3 bases and 8 bases, in that order; junction bases with no gene match: 22.

This chain joins TRBV24-1 and TRBJ2-5; D is perhaps TRBD2 (5 bases). The ends were cut back, 0 bases at V and 0 bases at J, with 13 bases in the middle. The CDR3 covers 17 residues. From germline, CDR1 is KGHDR and CDR2 SFDVKD. For the CDR3, the DNA is TGTGCCACCAGTGATTTGCAAAGCGGAGAGTACCAAGAGACCCAGTACTTC. This encodes CATSDLQSGEYQETQYF.

This chain links TRBV15 with TRBJ1-1; D is unclear. The CDR3 is made up of 16 amino acids. Germline loops: CDR1 LNHNV, CDR2 YYDKDF (reference sequence). Between the trimmed V and J ends, which lost 0 bases and 0 bases, there was a span of 11 bases. CDR3 bases: TGTGCCACCAGCAGAGATCCCCCTCTACTGAACACTGAAGCTTTCTTT. Protein product: CATSRDPPLLNTEAFF.

The chain has TRBV19 and TRBJ1-5, with TRBD1 identical over 10 bases. The CDR3 spans 18 residues. The V gene end was trimmed by 1 base and the J gene end by 3 bases; junction bases not matched to a gene: 9. Germline V CDR1 and CDR2: LNHDA, SQIVND (reference sequence). The CDR3 loop reads CASSIAGTGAGDNQPQHF. The CDR3 DNA reads as TGTGCCAGTAGTATAGCCGGGACAGGGGCAGGGGACAATCAGCCCCAGCATTTT.

This chain connects TRBV5-4 to TRBJ2-1; possibly TRBD1 or TRBD2 for D (5 bases each). The CDR3 contains 14 residues. Germline V CDR1 and CDR2: SGHNT, YYREEE (reference sequence). Trimming cost V 4 bases and J 3 bases, with 11 bases left between them. The CDR3 sequence is CASSGGRIYNEQFF. CDR3 nucleotide sequence: TGTGCCAGCAGCGGGGGACGGATCTACAATGAGCAGTTCTTC. The full variable domain, completed using reference TRBV5-4 and TRBJ2-1, is ETGVTQSPTHLIKTRGQQVTLRCSSQSGHNTVSWYQQALGQGPQFIFQYYREEENGRGNFPPRFSGLQFPNYSSELNVNALELDDSALYLCASSGGRIYNEQFFGPGTRLTVL.